Listed here are 28 T cell receptor beta chains from one sample, sequenced in a study of blood T cells in healthy people across ages. Primers used in a second PCR of about 6 to 11 cycles were a sample-barcoded 5' primer and a J-beta primer mix. TCRdb redid the calling of the 5' RACE reads with MiXCR, one entry per CDR3 protein. The sample contains 1 million or so distinct CDR3 sequences, around 27% of which appear only once. These records were also assigned to another study, of T cells of mothers and their children.

The sequencing sample was made of blood. These receptors all come from a girl aged 2 to 9 in good health.

The chain links TRBV20-1 to TRBJ2-5; the D is unclear. Trimming removed 0 bases from V and 1 base from J, with 12 bases in between. This CDR3 spans 15 amino acids. Germline CDR1 DFQATT, CDR2 SNEGSKA (reference sequence). CDR3 DNA sequence: TGCAGTGCTAGAGATCCTCAGCGCCTCCAAGAGACCCAGTACTTC. This sequence encodes CSARDPQRLQETQYF.

The chain employs TRBV28 and TRBJ2-3; D unresolved. The CDR3 is made up of 15 amino acids. Germline CDR1 and CDR2: MDHEN and SYDVKM. The V gene lost 4 bases and the J gene lost 2 bases, with 13 bases spanning the gap. The CDR3 loop reads CASSSRLGLTDTQYF. The CDR3 DNA sequence: TGTGCCAGCAGTTCACGACTGGGCCTCACAGATACGCAGTATTTT.

The chain links TRBV12-3 or TRBV12-4 to TRBJ2-3, with no clear D. Deletions cut 4 bases from V and 0 bases from J, with 11 bases between. This CDR3 spans 15 amino acids. The CDR3 spells CASSSTPRSTDTQYF. The CDR3 DNA follows: TGTGCCAGCAGTTCCACCCCCCGTAGCACAGATACGCAGTATTTT.

The chain carries TRBV7-9 and TRBJ1-1; D not resolved. Trimming removed 5 bases at V and 6 bases at J, with 13 bases between. This CDR3 is built from 13 residues. Germline V gene data show CDR1 as SEHNR and CDR2 as FQNEAQ (reference sequence). The CDR3 DNA is TGTGCCAGCAGCCGGGGTTTGGCCCCTGAAGCTTTCTTT. Its protein is CASSRGLAPEAFF.

The V call is TRBV10-3, the J call TRBJ2-5; 7 bases are a match to TRBD2. This CDR3 contains 14 residues. J was trimmed by 2 bases and V by 3 bases; bases with no gene match: 3. The germline CDR1 and CDR2 sequences are ENHRY and SYGVKD. The CDR3 DNA reads TGTGCCATCAGTGACCGCGGGGGACAAGAGACCCAGTACTTC. This sequence encodes CAISDRGGQETQYF.

The chain combines TRBV7-9 with TRBJ2-6, with D perhaps matching TRBD2 (5 bases). The V gene's germline CDR1 is SEHNR and CDR2 FQNEAQ (reference sequence). V shed 5 bases and J shed 2 bases, with 13 bases lying between them. The CDR3 covers 16 residues. The CDR3 loop reads CASSQFPGTGANVLTF. CDR3 nucleotide sequence: TGTGCCAGCAGCCAATTTCCCGGGACTGGGGCCAACGTCCTGACTTTC.

Worth noting for this clonotype: The junction and the germline gene differ at one end; a read error may be behind it. The rearrangement uses TRBV14 and TRBJ2-5; maybe TRBD2 (6 bases). The closer fit of TRBJ2-1 to the DNA end suggests the J call may be wrong. Germline V lookup: CDR1 SGHDN, CDR2 FVKESK. This CDR3 region has 12 residues. The CDR3 is CACSQLAHEQFF. The CDR3, as DNA: TGTGCCTGCAGCCAACTAGCCCATGAGCAGTTCTTC.

This clonotype was seen only a few times. V gene TRBV6-5 combines with J gene TRBJ2-5, with TRBD2 matching 9 bases. Germline V gene data show CDR1 as MNHEY and CDR2 as SVGAGI. The CDR3 is 16 residues long. Trimming removed 0 bases from V and 11 bases from J; junction bases left unmatched: 13. The CDR3 reads CASSYSLIAGDGEQYF. CDR3 in DNA: TGTGCCAGCAGTTACTCCCTTATAGCGGGAGATGGGGAGCAGTACTTC.

The V call is TRBV15, the J call TRBJ2-7; D ambiguous. V lost 5 bases, J lost 3 bases, and 11 bases lay in between. Germline CDR1 is LNHNV and CDR2 is YYDKDF (reference sequence). The CDR3 totals 13 residues. The CDR3 DNA follows: TGTGCCACCAGCGAGAGAGAGCTCTACGAGCAGTACTTC. It codes for CATSERELYEQYF.

J is TRBJ2-5 and V is TRBV20-1, with D possibly matching TRBD1 (5 bases). Germline values: CDR1 DFQATT, CDR2 SNEGSKA (reference sequence). The CDR3 is made up of 14 amino acids. V was clipped by 3 bases and J by 2 bases, with 13 bases between them. This CDR3 reads CSARVRVGQETQYF. CDR3 coding DNA: TGCAGTGCTAGGGTCAGGGTAGGGCAAGAGACCCAGTACTTC.

The rearrangement links TRBV15 to TRBJ2-2, with D tentatively TRBD1 (6 bases). The CDR3 loop spans 16 amino acids. Germline loops: CDR1 LNHNV, CDR2 YYDKDF (reference sequence). V was trimmed by 4 bases and J by 6 bases, leaving 18 bases between them. The CDR3 bases are TGTGCCACCAGCACATTAACAGGGACGGGTGCCGGGGAGCTGTTTTTT. This encodes CATSTLTGTGAGELFF. The full variable domain, rest sourced from reference TRBV15 and TRBJ2-2, is DAMVIQNPRYQVTQFGKPVTLSCSQTLNHNVMYWYQQKSSQAPKLLFHYYDKDFNNEADTPDNFQSRRPNTSFCFLDIRSPGLGDTAMYLCATSTLTGTGAGELFFGEGSRLTVL.

Comment on this clonotype: A read error may produce the germline difference seen at one junction end. The gene calls are TRBV29-1 and TRBJ1-2; D unresolved. The V gene's germline CDR1 is SQVTM and CDR2 ANQGSEA. CDR3 length equals 10 residues. The CDR3 is CNVDLPGYTF. The CDR3 DNA is TGCAACGTTGATCTACCCGGCTACACCTTC.

The rearrangement uses TRBV13 and TRBJ2-5; 10 bases are shared with TRBD2. This CDR3 spans 16 amino acids. V trimming: 2 bases; J trimming: 6 bases; junction bases outside the gene matches: 9. Germline V gene sequence: CDR1 PRHDT, CDR2 FYEKMQ (reference sequence). The CDR3 DNA follows: TGTGCCAGCAGCTTAAGCGAGCGGGAGGGCCTGAAGACCCAGTACTTC. This encodes CASSLSEREGLKTQYF.

This clonotype was counted a few times. The chain uses TRBV4-1 and TRBJ2-2; a possible D gene is TRBD1 (6 bases). Germline V gives CDR1 MGHRA, CDR2 YSYEKL. The V gene lost 5 bases and the J gene lost 4 bases, with 14 bases spanning the gap. The length of the CDR3 is 15 residues. The CDR3 reads CASSFRQAATGELFF. The CDR3 DNA follows: TGCGCCAGCAGCTTTAGACAGGCGGCCACCGGGGAGCTGTTTTTT.

The chain uses TRBV10-2 and TRBJ2-1; D gene ambiguous. This CDR3 region has 15 residues. The germline V gene encodes CDR1 WSHSY and CDR2 SAAADI. Trimming shortened V by 6 bases and J by 0 bases, and 12 bases separated the two germline ends. DNA for the CDR3: TGCGCCAGCAGGGAGACAAAGAGCTCCTACAATGAGCAGTTCTTC. Encoded protein: CASRETKSSYNEQFF.

This clonotype has just one count. J is TRBJ2-7 and V is TRBV6-5; D gene ambiguous. Trimming stripped 0 bases from V and 6 bases from J, with 9 bases between. CDR3 length: 13 residues. The V gene's germline CDR1 is MNHEY and CDR2 SVGAGI. This chain's CDR3 is CASSYSGVFEQYF. The DNA of the CDR3 is TGTGCCAGCAGTTACTCGGGTGTGTTCGAGCAGTACTTC.

V and J are TRBV7-2 and TRBJ1-1; D is unresolved. Per the germline V gene, CDR1 is SGHTA and CDR2 is FQGNSA. The CDR3 is 13 residues long. V lost 1 base and J 8 bases, leaving 11 bases between the germline ends. The CDR3 loop reads CASSLGWQVEAFF. As DNA, the CDR3 is TGTGCCAGCAGCTTAGGTTGGCAGGTAGAAGCTTTCTTT.

This sequence joins TRBV3-1 and TRBJ2-4; D gene unclear. Germline CDR1 is LGHDT and CDR2 is YNNKEL (reference sequence). CDR3 size: 13 residues. V gave up 0 bases and J gave up 5 bases, with 5 bases separating them. Here the CDR3 reads CASSQDPQNIQYF. DNA for the CDR3: TGTGCCAGCAGCCAAGATCCCCAAAACATTCAGTACTTC.

The chain recombines TRBV2 with TRBJ2-1; tentative D call: TRBD2 (6 bases). V lost 2 bases, J lost 7 bases, and 15 bases lay in between. Germline values: CDR1 SNHLY, CDR2 FYNNEI. The CDR3 spans 15 residues. DNA of the CDR3: TGTGCCAGCAGTGAATGGGCGGGAACCCGGAATGAGCAGTTCTTC. Translating it yields CASSEWAGTRNEQFF.

This clonotype occurred a few times. The rearrangement uses TRBV12-3 or TRBV12-4 and TRBJ2-5; D may be TRBD1 (6 bases). The CDR3 is 15 amino acids. Trimming took 5 bases from V and 1 from J, leaving 14 bases between them. CDR3 sequence (DNA): TGTGCCAGCAGTCTTCCCGGGACACGCCAAGAGACCCAGTACTTC. Amino acid sequence: CASSLPGTRQETQYF.

The chain is built from TRBV5-1 and TRBJ2-2; D is possibly TRBD2 (5 bases). The V end was cut by 0 bases, the J end by 5 bases, with 14 bases between. CDR3 length equals 16 residues. CDR1 SGHRS and CDR2 YFSETQ come from the germline V gene. CDR3 amino acids: CASSLGRPRATGELFF. CDR3 DNA sequence: TGCGCCAGCAGCTTGGGGAGGCCGCGTGCAACCGGGGAGCTGTTTTTT.

Points on this clonotype: The junction departs from germline at one end; a sequencing error may be responsible. The CDR3 reads CASSPSAGKLFF. The DNA for the CDR3 is TGTGCCAGCAGTCCTAGTGCCGGGAAGCTGTTTTTT. V is TRBV12-3 or TRBV12-4 and J is TRBJ2-2; tentative D call: TRBD2 (5 bases). CDR3 length equals 12 residues.

J is TRBJ2-5 and V is TRBV7-8; no definite D call. Trimming stripped 2 bases from V and 2 bases from J, with 9 bases between. This CDR3 has 14 amino acids. The germline CDR1 and CDR2 sequences are SGHVS and FQNEAQ. The DNA for the CDR3 is TGTGCCAGCAGCTTATATCCGATACAAGAGACCCAGTACTTC. It specifies CASSLYPIQETQYF.

This clonotype was seen only a few times. CDR3 DNA sequence: TGCAGTGCTAGAGAGCGACTAGTCCCTAACGAGCAGTACTTC. This encodes CSARERLVPNEQYF. V and J are TRBV20-1 and TRBJ2-5; D is possibly TRBD2 (6 bases). The better agreement between TRBJ2-7 and the DNA end casts doubt on the J call. This CDR3 has 14 residues. Germline V CDR1 and CDR2: DFQATT, SNEGSKA (reference sequence).

Of note for this clonotype: Its ends do not fully match the called genes, so a read error is possible. The chain combines TRBV29-1 with TRBJ2-5, with unresolved D. Germline V gene data show CDR1 as SQVTM and CDR2 as ANQGSEA. This CDR3 spans 14 amino acids. The CDR3 DNA reads as TGCAGCGTGCCCGGGCTTTGGAGCCAAGAGGCCCAGTACTTC. Protein: CSVPGLWSQEAQYF.

The chain joins TRBV6-5 to TRBJ2-3; no clear D gene. This CDR3 spans 15 amino acids. The ends were cut back, 0 bases at V and 5 bases at J, with 12 bases in the middle. CDR1 and CDR2 (germline): MNHEY, SVGAGI. CDR3 DNA: TGTGCCAGCAGTTACTCGATACAGTCGGGAGATACGCAGTATTTT. Translation: CASSYSIQSGDTQYF.

This clonotype was observed once. This chain joins TRBV6-2 or TRBV6-3 and TRBJ2-2; TRBD2 agrees at 12 bases. The germline CDR1 and CDR2 sequences are MNHEY and SVGEGT. This CDR3 contains 16 residues. V gave up 7 bases and J gave up 4 bases; unmatched junction bases: 7. For the CDR3, the DNA is TGTGCCAGCACCAACGGACTAGCGGGGACCACCGGGGAGCTGTTTTTT. Protein: CASTNGLAGTTGELFF.

This clonotype was seen only a few times. The chain links TRBV4-2 to TRBJ2-1; 9 nucleotides align to TRBD1. V was clipped by 3 bases and J by 9 bases; unmatched bases: 9. Germline CDR1 LGHNA, CDR2 YNFKEQ. This CDR3 comprises 15 residues. The CDR3 DNA follows: TGTGCCAGCAGCCACGCCGGGACAGGGTGGTTTGAGCAGTTCTTC. It specifies CASSHAGTGWFEQFF.